One sample yielded the 21 T cell receptor beta chains listed below, sequenced in a study of response to subunit inactivated influenza vaccine. MiXCR, applied by TCRdb to the RT-PCR reads, yields one record per CDR3 protein. Of about 780,000 distinct CDR3 sequences in the sample, 18% were seen once. Sequencing was performed on PBMCs from blood, taken about 5 days after vaccination. The receptor set was obtained from a man aged 50-59 years who received an inactivated influenza vaccine.

This rearrangement joins TRBV7-9 to TRBJ2-3; possibly TRBD1 or TRBD2 for D (5 bases each). V gave up 4 bases and J gave up 7 bases, with 18 bases separating them. The V gene's germline CDR1 is SEHNR and CDR2 FQNEAQ (reference sequence). This CDR3 is built from 15 residues. DNA of the CDR3: TGTGCCAGCAGCTCCTGGGACGGCCGCGCAAATACGCAGTATTTT. Its protein is CASSSWDGRANTQYF.

The chain employs TRBV29-1 and TRBJ2-7, with D unclear. V gave up 7 bases and J gave up 3 bases, with 10 bases separating them. Germline assignment: CDR1 SQVTM and CDR2 ANQGSEA. The CDR3 length is 11 residues. CDR3 amino acids: CSAKDGYEQYF. In DNA, the CDR3 is TGCAGCGCCAAGGACGGCTACGAGCAGTACTTC.

This clonotype has a single count. This rearrangement joins TRBV28 to TRBJ1-6; the D is unclear. With 2 bases removed from V and 10 bases from J, the gap between germline ends came to 12 bases. Germline assignment: CDR1 MDHEN and CDR2 SYDVKM. This CDR3 comprises 14 residues. Written as DNA, the CDR3 is TGTGCCAGCAGTTTAGGTCAAAAAGAATCACCCCTCCACTTT. It is translated as CASSLGQKESPLHF.

This clonotype was found a few times. The V and J genes are TRBV4-2 and TRBJ2-3; D remains ambiguous. Trimming left V 3 bases short and J 2 bases short, with 6 bases between. The V gene's germline CDR1 is LGHNA and CDR2 YNFKEQ. This CDR3 has 13 residues. The CDR3 loop reads CASSHRPTDTQYF. The DNA for the CDR3 is TGTGCCAGCAGCCACCGCCCCACAGATACGCAGTATTTT.

The gene calls are TRBV20-1 and TRBJ2-2; possible D gene TRBD2, 6 bases. Germline lookup yields CDR1 DFQATT and CDR2 SNEGSKA (reference sequence). CDR3 length: 15 residues. With 3 bases removed from V and 1 base from J, the gap between germline ends came to 12 bases. The CDR3 reads CSASIGGGNTGELFF. The DNA of the CDR3 is TGCAGTGCTAGTATCGGGGGAGGGAACACCGGGGAGCTGTTTTTT.

This clonotype was observed a few times. This sequence joins TRBV20-1 and TRBJ2-5; 10 bases are a match to TRBD1. The CDR3 has 13 amino acids. After removal of 6 bases from V and 6 bases from J, the junction contained 7 bases not matched to a gene. The germline CDR1 and CDR2 sequences are DFQATT and SNEGSKA (reference sequence). Written as DNA, the CDR3 is TGCAGTGCCCCGGACAGGGGGGTGAAGACCCAGTACTTC. This encodes CSAPDRGVKTQYF.

This chain joins TRBV7-8 and TRBJ2-7; 8 nucleotides agree with TRBD1. V trimming: 7 bases; J trimming: 3 bases; junction bases outside the gene matches: 8. The CDR3 is made up of 14 amino acids. CDR1 and CDR2 from the germline V gene are SGHVS and FQNEAQ. The CDR3 DNA is TGTGCCAGCACCCAAGACAGGGGAGTCTACGAGCAGTACTTC. Translated: CASTQDRGVYEQYF. The full variable domain, completed using reference TRBV7-8 and TRBJ2-7, is GAGVSQSPRYKVAKRGQDVALRCDPISGHVSLFWYQQALGQGPEFLTYFQNEAQLDKSGLPSDRFFAERPEGSVSTLKIQRTQQEDSAVYLCASTQDRGVYEQYFGPGTRLTVT.

This clonotype was counted ten times or more. The gene calls are TRBV29-1 and TRBJ2-1, with 8 bases fitting TRBD1. Unmatched junction bases numbered 8, after V lost 6 bases and J lost 4 bases. The CDR3 is 14 residues long. The V gene's germline CDR1 is SQVTM and CDR2 ANQGSEA. The CDR3 reads CSVSGQGSYNEQFF. The CDR3 region has the DNA TGCAGCGTGTCCGGACAGGGAAGTTACAATGAGCAGTTCTTC.

This clonotype was seen a handful of times. As DNA, the CDR3 is TGCGCCAGCAGCTTGGAAAGGTTAGGTGGTTGGACTGAAGCTTTCTTT. It yields the protein CASSLERLGGWTEAFF. The chain combines TRBV5-1 with TRBJ1-1; D uncertain. The CDR3 covers 16 residues. The V end was cut by 0 bases, the J end by 5 bases, with 17 bases between. Germline CDR1 SGHRS, CDR2 YFSETQ.

The rearrangement joins TRBV12-3 or TRBV12-4 to TRBJ2-7, with D hard to call. CDR3 size: 17 residues. Trimming stripped 1 base from V and 0 bases from J, with 16 bases between. CDR3 loop: CASSLGQALPSSYEQYF. DNA of the CDR3: TGTGCCAGCAGTTTAGGGCAGGCGCTACCGAGCTCCTACGAGCAGTACTTC.

This clonotype was detected only a few times. The rearrangement links TRBV25-1 to TRBJ2-1; D uncertain. The CDR3 length is 13 residues. Germline CDR1 is MGHDK and CDR2 is SYGVNS. The V end lost 0 bases, the J end lost 15 bases, and 15 bases lay between the germline ends. The CDR3 nucleotides read TGTGCCAGCAGTGAATATGGGTACTCATGGCTGTTCTTC. Translated: CASSEYGYSWLFF.

CDR3 coding DNA: TGCGCCAGCAGCTTGGACCCCCTAGCGGGAGAAGAGACCCAGTACTTC. Amino acids: CASSLDPLAGEETQYF. The V and J genes are TRBV5-1 and TRBJ2-5; 10 nucleotides align to TRBD2. The ends lost 0 bases at V and 3 bases at J; junction bases unmatched: 5. Germline lookup yields CDR1 SGHRS and CDR2 YFSETQ. The CDR3 is 16 residues long.

V and J are TRBV20-1 and TRBJ2-1, with D possibly matching TRBD2 (5 bases). V lost 0 bases and J lost 4, with 13 bases in between. The CDR3 covers 15 residues. Germline assignment: CDR1 DFQATT and CDR2 SNEGSKA (reference sequence). The CDR3 nucleotides are TGCAGTGCTAGAGATGCCCAGCGGAGATACAATGAGCAGTTCTTC. Protein product: CSARDAQRRYNEQFF.

This clonotype was detected only a few times. This chain connects TRBV3-1 to TRBJ2-1; 9 bases line up with TRBD1. Trimming at V came to 3 bases and at J to 3 bases, leaving 3 bases not matched to a gene. Per the germline V gene, CDR1 is LGHDT and CDR2 is YNNKEL (reference sequence). The CDR3 contains 15 residues. CDR3 protein: CASSQGQGDYNEQFF. In nucleotides, the CDR3 is TGTGCCAGCAGCCAGGGACAGGGCGACTACAATGAGCAGTTCTTC.

V gene TRBV2 combines with J gene TRBJ2-1; 9 bases map to TRBD1. CDR3 length: 13 amino acids. V gave up 10 bases and J gave up 7 bases; unmatched junction bases: 8. Germline assignment: CDR1 SNHLY and CDR2 FYNNEI. As DNA, the CDR3 is TGTGCCACCGCCCCCGACAGGGGGAATGAGCAGTTCTTC. Translation: CATAPDRGNEQFF.

This clonotype was detected ten times or more. This rearrangement joins TRBV27 to TRBJ2-3, with 11 nucleotides matching TRBD2. Germline values: CDR1 MNHEY, CDR2 SMNVEV (reference sequence). The ends lost 1 base at V and 6 bases at J; junction bases unmatched: 6. The CDR3 is 16 residues long. The CDR3 DNA sequence: TGTGCCAGCAGTTTATTAGCGGGAGGGCCCCTGGATACGCAGTATTTT. Translating it yields CASSLLAGGPLDTQYF.

This clonotype has more than one count but fewer than ten. The V call is TRBV27, the J call TRBJ2-3, with 9 bases aligning to TRBD2. CDR1 is MNHEY, CDR2 SMNVEV, per germline (reference sequence). This CDR3 comprises 15 residues. V lost 2 bases, J lost 3 bases, and 3 bases stayed unmatched. The DNA of the CDR3 is TGTGCCAGCAGTTTAAGCGGGAGGCAAACAGATACGCAGTATTTT. Translating it yields CASSLSGRQTDTQYF.

In its sample, this clonotype was seen a few times. The rearrangement joins TRBV29-1 to TRBJ2-3, with D maybe TRBD2 (5 bases). The V end lost 0 bases, the J end lost 7 bases, and 11 bases lay between the germline ends. The germline CDR1 and CDR2 sequences are SQVTM and ANQGSEA. The CDR3 contains 13 residues. CDR3: CSVEDRASYTQYF. In nucleotides, the CDR3 is TGCAGCGTTGAAGATCGGGCTAGCTATACGCAGTATTTT.

V gene TRBV11-2 combines with J gene TRBJ1-4; perhaps TRBD1 as D (5 bases). CDR3 size: 16 residues. Germline V CDR1 and CDR2: SGHAT, FQNNGV. V lost 1 base and J 0 bases, leaving 9 bases between the germline ends. CDR3 amino acids: CASSLGGATTNEKLFF. CDR3 nucleotides: TGTGCCAGCAGCTTAGGAGGGGCAACAACTAATGAAAAACTGTTTTTT.

This clonotype was observed a few times. V and J are TRBV5-1 and TRBJ2-1; 7 nucleotides agree with TRBD1. The trim removed 0 bases at V and 4 bases at J, leaving 4 bases unmatched. This CDR3 contains 15 residues. Germline CDR1 reads SGHRS; CDR2 reads YFSETQ. CDR3 sequence: CASSLGGQVYNEQFF. The CDR3 coding sequence is TGCGCCAGCAGCTTGGGAGGACAGGTATACAATGAGCAGTTCTTC.

This clonotype was picked up a small number of times. The chain carries TRBV10-3 and TRBJ2-2, with 7 positions matching TRBD1. The length of the CDR3 is 17 residues. CDR1 and CDR2 from the germline V gene are ENHRY and SYGVKD. V lost 4 bases, J lost 0 bases, and 8 bases stayed unmatched. The CDR3 nucleotides are TGTGCCATCAGTGTAGGACAGGAGATTCCGAACACCGGGGAGCTGTTTTTT. Translation: CAISVGQEIPNTGELFF.